These T cell receptor beta chains were read from a single sample in a study of T cells in Graves' hyperthyroidism and ophthalmopathy. TCRdb re-derived calls from the multiplex PCR reads in MiXCR, one entry per CDR3 protein. The sample comprises roughly 280,000 distinct CDR3 sequences, 15% to 20% of which are singletons, and over 50% rests with the top ten. Specimen: blood. The origin of the receptors is a woman in her sixties with Graves' ophthalmopathy. The CDR3 runs from the conserved cysteine through the conserved F or W. The D gene is left open where the match is weak. Size is omitted from some rows. Given values are once, few, many or a class for expanded clones.

TRBJ2-7	many	TRBV28	-	CASRRVADSSYEQYF	TGTGCCAGCAGAAGAGTAGCGGATAGCTCCTACGAGCAGTACTTC
TRBJ1-1	many	TRBV20-1	-	CSAANFVRGSTEAFF	TGCAGTGCCGCTAATTTCGTTCGGGGGAGCACTGAAGCTTTCTTT
TRBJ1-1	many	TRBV20-1	-	CSARARRKRTEAFF	TGCAGTGCTAGAGCTCGACGGAAACGCACTGAAGCTTTCTTT
TRBJ2-7	many	TRBV20-1	-	CSASASPPAYEQYF	TGCAGTGCTAGCGCTTCGCCTCCAGCCTACGAGCAGTACTTC
TRBJ2-7	-	TRBV5-1	-	CASSLSTETYEQYF	TGCGCCAGCAGCTTGTCTACGGAAACCTACGAGCAGTACTTC
TRBJ2-7	many	TRBV3-1	TRBD2	CASSQARLAGYEQYF	TGTGCCAGCAGCCAAGCGCGACTAGCGGGCTACGAGCAGTACTTC
TRBJ2-1	many	TRBV2	-	CASTLRGAFYNEQFF	TGTGCCAGTACCCTTAGGGGGGCTTTTTACAATGAGCAGTTCTTC
TRBJ1-5	-	TRBV5-1	-	CASSPTGGSNQLQHF	TGCGCCAGCAGCCCGACCGGGGGGTCCAATCAGCTCCAGCATTTT
TRBJ2-2	many	TRBV30	-	CAWSFRTGELFF	TGTGCCTGGAGTTTCCGGACCGGGGAGCTGTTTTTT
TRBJ2-5	many	TRBV7-6	-	CASSFYQGQETQYF	TGTGCCAGCAGCTTTTACCAGGGCCAAGAGACCCAGTACTTC
TRBJ2-2	-	TRBV12-3/TRBV12-4	TRBD2	CASEAGGRDGELFF	TGTGCCAGCGAAGCGGGAGGGCGGGACGGGGAGCTGTTTTTT
TRBJ2-4	few	TRBV6-6	TRBD1	CASSYHGQGENIQYF	TGTGCCAGCAGTTACCATGGACAGGGCGAAAACATTCAGTACTTC
TRBJ1-1	-	TRBV6-4	TRBD1	CASSMDDRGNTEAFF	TGTGCCAGCAGTATGGATGACAGGGGGAACACTGAAGCTTTCTTT
TRBJ2-1	few	TRBV4-1	-	CASSRAGGILRGNEQFF	TGCGCCAGCAGCCGCGCGGGCGGGATACTCCGTGGCAATGAGCAGTTCTTC
TRBJ2-7	-	TRBV19	TRBD1	CASSIRTGASYEQYF	TGTGCCAGTAGTATAAGGACAGGGGCATCCTACGAGCAGTACTTC
TRBJ2-5	-	TRBV18	-	CASSPTQGPGETQYF	TGTGCCAGCTCACCAACACAGGGTCCGGGTGAGACCCAGTACTTC
TRBJ2-1	-	TRBV18	TRBD1	CASLPGTGSYNEQFF	TGTGCCAGCTTACCCGGGACAGGATCCTACAATGAGCAGTTCTTC
TRBJ2-7	-	TRBV7-6	-	CASSILTGFYYEQYF	TGTGCCAGCAGCATCCTAACGGGATTTTACTACGAGCAGTACTTC
TRBJ2-1	many	TRBV5-4	-	CASSPGLLGNEQFF	TGTGCCAGCAGCCCAGGGTTACTGGGTAATGAGCAGTTCTTC
TRBJ2-1	-	TRBV20-1	-	CSTGRPSRNEQFF	TGCAGTACCGGACGGCCAAGTAGGAATGAGCAGTTCTTC
TRBJ2-1	many	TRBV6-6	-	CASSYSANNEQFF	TGTGCCAGCAGTTACTCGGCTAACAATGAGCAGTTCTTC
TRBJ2-5	few	TRBV4-3	TRBD2	CASSVRVRGGSKETQYF	TGCGCCAGCAGCGTAAGGGTCCGCGGGGGGTCGAAAGAGACCCAGTACTTC
TRBJ2-5	many	TRBV20-1	-	CSASGYQETQYF	TGCAGTGCATCCGGGTACCAAGAGACCCAGTACTTC
TRBJ2-7	-	TRBV29-1	-	CSVLDFAYEQYF	TGCAGCGTCCTCGACTTCGCCTACGAGCAGTACTTC
TRBJ2-5	-	TRBV6-2/TRBV6-3	-	CASSPRERETQYF	TGTGCCAGCTCACCAAGAGAGCGCGAGACCCAGTACTTC
TRBJ1-5	many	TRBV20-1	-	CSARPGGDQPQHF	TGCAGTGCTAGGCCCGGTGGCGATCAGCCCCAGCATTTT
TRBJ2-7	many	TRBV6-1	TRBD1	CASTLGTGDEQYF	TGTGCCAGCACATTAGGGACAGGGGACGAGCAGTACTTC
TRBJ2-7	many	TRBV7-8	TRBD2	CASSLGGGTEQYF	TGTGCCAGCAGCTTGGGCGGGGGAACCGAGCAGTACTTC
TRBJ1-4	few	TRBV27	-	CASSFGEGVKLFF	TGTGCCAGCAGTTTCGGCGAGGGAGTAAAACTGTTTTTT
TRBJ2-1	-	TRBV20-1	-	CSARVPGTSNEQFF	TGCAGTGCTAGAGTTCCCGGGACCTCGAATGAGCAGTTCTTC
TRBJ2-7	-	TRBV18	TRBD1	CASSHRDRDKYEQYF	TGTGCCAGCTCACACCGGGACAGGGATAAATACGAGCAGTACTTC
TRBJ2-7	-	TRBV27	-	CASNPARGSYEQYF	TGTGCCAGCAATCCGGCAAGGGGGAGCTACGAGCAGTACTTC
TRBJ2-3	many	TRBV19	TRBD1	CASSGRTGFGTDTQYF	TGTGCCAGTAGTGGACGGACAGGGTTTGGCACAGATACGCAGTATTTT
TRBJ1-1	-	TRBV5-5	TRBD1	CASSPGQGGNTEAFF	TGTGCCAGCAGCCCCGGACAGGGTGGGAACACTGAAGCTTTCTTT
TRBJ2-7	many	TRBV30	-	CAWSVRFSSLSIHEQYF	TGTGCCTGGAGTGTAAGATTTTCCTCGCTCTCGATCCACGAGCAGTACTTC
TRBJ2-2	many	TRBV5-1	-	CASSTAGSGTGELFF	TGCGCCAGCAGTACCGCAGGGTCCGGCACCGGGGAGCTGTTTTTT
TRBJ1-1	few	TRBV7-2	-	CASTSRQNTEAFF	TGTGCCAGCACCAGTCGACAGAACACTGAAGCTTTCTTT
TRBJ1-3	-	TRBV29-1	-	CSVVSTPSGNTIYF	TGCAGCGTTGTTTCGACACCCTCTGGAAACACCATATATTTT
TRBJ1-1	many	TRBV6-1	-	CASRTPGDTEAFF	TGTGCCAGCAGAACCCCAGGGGACACTGAAGCTTTCTTT
TRBJ2-3	few	TRBV19	TRBD2	CASNRLAGPDTQYF	TGTGCCAGTAACCGTCTAGCGGGGCCAGATACGCAGTATTTT
TRBJ2-7	-	TRBV7-9	TRBD2	CASSPGLAGASLREQYF	TGTGCCAGCAGCCCAGGACTAGCGGGGGCCTCCCTGCGCGAGCAGTACTTC
TRBJ1-4	few	TRBV6-2/TRBV6-3	-	CASRGTGEKLFF	TGTGCCAGCAGAGGGACTGGTGAAAAACTGTTTTTT
TRBJ2-5	once	TRBV20-1	-	CSAHRGGEETQYF	TGCAGTGCTCACAGGGGAGGTGAAGAGACCCAGTACTTC
TRBJ2-2	many	TRBV28	-	CASRYQNTGELFF	TGTGCCAGCAGATATCAAAACACCGGGGAGCTGTTTTTT
TRBJ2-7	-	TRBV28	-	CASRRGPRYEQYF	TGTGCCAGCAGACGGGGACCCCGCTACGAGCAGTACTTC
TRBJ1-3	many	TRBV28	-	CASSLRGSGNTIYF	TGTGCCAGCAGTTTAAGGGGCTCTGGAAACACCATATATTTT
TRBJ2-5	-	TRBV5-1	-	CASTLQGVGLETQYF	TGCGCCAGCACCCTTCAAGGGGTCGGTCTAGAGACCCAGTACTTC
TRBJ2-7	-	TRBV9	TRBD2	CASSAETSGYEQYF	TGTGCCAGCAGCGCGGAGACTAGCGGGTACGAGCAGTACTTC
TRBJ1-4	many	TRBV11-2	TRBD1	CASSFSRDRRNEKLFF	TGTGCCAGCAGCTTTAGCCGGGACAGGCGTAATGAAAAACTGTTTTTT
TRBJ1-4	few	TRBV7-2	-	CASSLRGGEKLFF	TGTGCCAGCAGCTTACGGGGGGGAGAAAAACTGTTTTTT
TRBJ2-1	-	TRBV27	-	CASSLLTARNANEQFF	TGTGCCAGCAGTTTATTGACAGCGAGAAACGCCAATGAGCAGTTCTTC
TRBJ1-5	many	TRBV5-1	-	CASRQGLGNQPQHF	TGCGCCAGCAGACAGGGATTAGGCAATCAGCCCCAGCATTTT